This T cell receptor beta chain is drawn from a study of beta chain features in type 1 diabetes. Study-wide findings and caveats: Small HLA sub-analyses could not settle whether HLA shapes TCRB rearrangement. Patients showed naive, central memory and Treg TCRB repertoires that appeared more similar than those of healthy donors. Moderate yet significant TCRB CDR3 shortening was seen in Type 1 diabetes patients in all four CD4+ subsets.

This clone was counted between two and nine times. Its specificity is unknown. This CDR3 spans 15 amino acids. V was pared by 4 bases and J by 4 bases, with 8 bases of the junction left unmatched. Germline lookup yields CDR1 SGHRS and CDR2 YFSETQ. The sequenced template was cDNA made from the entire isolated RNA. Sequencing used immunoSEQ multiplex PCR; TCRdb keeps in-frame clones, though not all of them. Of roughly 220,000 clones in the sample, 16% were seen once. This receptor was obtained from a young man with type 1 diabetes. The V and J genes are TRBV5-1 and TRBJ2-5; 9 bases fit TRBD1. The sample comprised naive CD4+ T cells from blood. CDR3 nucleotide sequence: TGCGCCAGCAGCCCGGGACAGGGAGGGTCAGAGACCCAGTACTTC. It yields the protein CASSPGQGGSETQYF.